The clone carrying this TCR beta chain showed up many times. As yet, its antigen is unknown. Amplifying from RNA transcripts, the study obtained TCR beta CDR3 regions. The authors performed first-round RT-PCR with HTBI primers and then a second-round multiplex PCR. MiXCR, applied by TCRdb to the multiplex PCR reads, yields one record per CDR3 protein. The table shows approximately 380,000 distinct CDR3 sequences, with more than 20% occurring only once. Trimming took off 4 bases at V and 4 bases at J, with 8 bases between the two ends. The CDR3 length is 13 residues. Germline lookup yields CDR1 SGHRS and CDR2 YFSETQ. These data come from a study of Graves' ophthalmopathy and Graves' hyperthyroidism. Diagnostic conclusions were grounded in clinical symptoms, serum thyroxine, TRAb, thyroid ultrasound and orbital computed tomography. Study-wide findings and caveats: The authors also found most expanded thyroid clonotypes above 0.001 frequency in blood. Using a 13-signature model, the authors split ophthalmopathy from stable hyperthyroidism, with roughly 90% sensitivity and around 84% specificity.

The chain carries TRBV5-1 and TRBJ2-2, with D perhaps TRBD2 (6 bases). This sequence was found in a woman between 18 and 29 years old with stable Graves' hyperthyroidism. Sequencing input: peripheral blood. The CDR3 nucleotides read TGCGCCAGCAGCCAGGGACTCACCGGGGAGCTGTTTTTT. Protein: CASSQGLTGELFF.